The TCR beta chain under discussion was sequenced for a study of T cell responses to AZD1222 COVID-19 vaccine. Study-wide findings and caveats: Unmutated variant regions reportedly attract nearly half of all spike-specific TCRs. Sampling captured repertoires only after the peak T cell response.

Comment on this clone: No antigen is known for it.

Assay used: immunoSEQ multiplex PCR; TCRdb lists only in-frame clones, some missing. The data hold roughly 120,000 clones, with about 88% observed a single time. CDR1 is LNHDA and CDR2 is SQIVND in the germline V gene (reference sequence). The CDR3 is made up of 15 amino acids. The junction had 7 bases not matched to a gene; V was cut back by 5 bases and J by 0 bases. Analyses pooled second doses at about 4 or about 12 weeks. The TCR sequence derives from an adult who received the AZD1222 COVID-19 vaccine. The V call is TRBV19, the J call TRBJ2-7; 7 bases map to TRBD2. The sequenced sample was peripheral blood, obtained 28 days after the second AZD1222 dose. In nucleotides, the CDR3 is TGTGCCAGTAGTGGCTGGGCTAGCGGCTCCTACGAGCAGTACTTC. Its translation is CASSGWASGSYEQYF.